A single sample gave rise to the 26 T cell receptor beta chains below, sequenced in a study of T cell repertoires in cytomegalovirus infection. TCRdb called the reads again in MiXCR, with one record for every CDR3 protein. This repertoire shows about 920,000 distinct CDR3 sequences, approximately 30% found once; its top ten account for 13%. For these TCRs, the target antigens are not known. The starting material was cultured CD8+ T cells from PBMCs, obtained from culture after CMV antigen stimulation. All receptors derive from a human donor in good health (CMV status not recorded). Some clones in this sample may be carry-over from other donors' samples.

This clonotype has only a few counts. A junction boundary mismatches the germline segment, possibly from a read error. The V call is TRBV7-7, the J call TRBJ1-4, with D tentatively TRBD1 (5 bases). This CDR3 is built from 15 residues. Germline values: CDR1 SSHAT, CDR2 FNYEAQ (reference sequence). CDR3 coding DNA: TGTGCTAGCAGCTTACGTGGAGGGGAGGATGAAAAACTGTTTTTT. It specifies CASSLRGGEDEKLFF.

In its sample, this clonotype was seen a few times. CDR3 DNA: TGTGCCAGCAGTTTATCCAGGGGACGAATGAACACCGGGGAGCTGTTTTTT. This encodes CASSLSRGRMNTGELFF. This chain links TRBV27 with TRBJ2-2; maybe TRBD1 (6 bases). The CDR3 is made up of 17 amino acids. Trimming took off 0 bases at V and 1 base at J, with 12 bases between the two ends. CDR1 MNHEY and CDR2 SMNVEV come from the germline V gene (reference sequence).

This clonotype was picked up a small number of times. The V gene is TRBV6-5, the J gene TRBJ1-2; the D gene is possibly TRBD1 (6 bases). The ends were cut back, 7 bases at V and 6 bases at J, with 15 bases in the middle. Per the germline V gene, CDR1 is MNHEY and CDR2 is SVGAGI. CDR3 length: 13 amino acids. The CDR3 sequence is CASTTGMRNGYTF. In DNA, the CDR3 is TGTGCCAGCACTACAGGGATGCGGAATGGCTACACCTTC.

This clonotype was seen at least ten times. CDR3 in amino acids: CATSDIDRGLYTGELFF. CDR3 sequence (DNA): TGTGCCACCAGTGACATCGACAGGGGCCTTTACACCGGGGAGCTGTTTTTT. The genes are TRBV24-1 and TRBJ2-2; 8 bases align to TRBD1. With V trimmed by 4 bases and J by 3 bases, 9 bases remained unmatched. The CDR3 extends over 17 amino acids. Per germline, CDR1 KGHDR and CDR2 SFDVKD.

The V gene is TRBV6-1, the J gene TRBJ1-2; D might be TRBD1 (6 bases). This CDR3 spans 13 amino acids. The germline V gene encodes CDR1 MNHNS and CDR2 SASEGT. The V end lost 7 bases, the J end lost 4 bases, and 13 bases lay between the germline ends. The DNA of the CDR3 is TGTGCCAGCACTCACAGGGTCCGCTATGGCTACACCTTC. Amino acids: CASTHRVRYGYTF.

V is TRBV12-3 or TRBV12-4 and J is TRBJ2-5, with TRBD1 matching over 9 bases. Trimming cost V 5 bases and J 4 bases; bases outside gene matches: 14. This CDR3 has 17 residues. CDR3 coding DNA: TGTGCCAGCAGTGATCGACCCGACAGGGGGAGCCGAGAGACCCAGTACTTC. This sequence encodes CASSDRPDRGSRETQYF.

This clonotype was observed at least ten times. V gene TRBV19 combines with J gene TRBJ2-3; 9 bases match TRBD1. The V gene end was trimmed by 2 bases and the J gene end by 4 bases; junction bases not matched to a gene: 10. This CDR3 is 17 amino acids long. CDR1 and CDR2 (germline): LNHDA, SQIVND (reference sequence). In DNA, the CDR3 is TGTGCCAGTAGTATAAGGGGCGGGACAGGGAGTCCAGATACGCAGTATTTT. Translated: CASSIRGGTGSPDTQYF. Together with reference TRBV19 and TRBJ2-3, the CDR3 gives the full variable domain: DGGITQSPKYLFRKEGQNVTLSCEQNLNHDAMYWYRQDPGQGLRLIYYSQIVNDFQKGDIAEGYSVSREKKESFPLTVTSAQKNPTAFYLCASSIRGGTGSPDTQYFGPGTRLTVL.

In this sample, this clonotype turned up a few times. This chain links TRBV27 with TRBJ1-6; D not certain. The CDR3 has 13 amino acids. The germline V and J ends were trimmed by 8 bases and 5 bases, with 10 bases remaining between them. From germline, CDR1 is MNHEY and CDR2 SMNVEV (reference sequence). The DNA of the CDR3 is TGTGCCAGCCAAGAACGTAATAATTCACCCCTCCACTTT. This encodes CASQERNNSPLHF.

This clonotype was picked up many times. The chain employs TRBV12-3 or TRBV12-4 and TRBJ1-2, with 8 positions matching TRBD1. The CDR3 totals 12 residues. Germline trimming cut 10 bases from V and 3 bases from J; bases unmatched to any gene: 4. DNA of the CDR3: TGTGCCATTGGACAGGGCCACTATGGCTACACCTTC. Amino acid sequence: CAIGQGHYGYTF.

With respect to this clonotype: It is likely a read error, because the conserved phenylalanine at the end of the CDR3 is missing. The rearrangement joins TRBV6-2 or TRBV6-3 to TRBJ1-2; D unresolved. The germline V gene has CDR1 MNHEY and CDR2 SVGEGT. The CDR3 spans 12 residues. Trimming removed 6 bases from V and 10 bases from J, with 15 bases in between. In DNA form, the CDR3 reads TGTGCCAGCAGCTTACCTTACCAGCTCTACACCTAC. It codes for CASSLPYQLYTY.

This clonotype was observed a few times. CDR3 nucleotides: TGTGCCAGCAGCGCTTCGGGACAGGGGATCCGGTATGAAAAACTGTTTTTT. Translating gives CASSASGQGIRYEKLFF. The chain has TRBV7-9 and TRBJ1-4; 10 nucleotides agree with TRBD1. This CDR3 has 17 residues. In germline, CDR1 is SEHNR, CDR2 FQNEAQ (reference sequence). The junction had 12 bases not matched to a gene; V was cut back by 5 bases and J by 6 bases. The whole variable domain, remainder taken from reference TRBV7-9 and TRBJ1-4, is DTGVSQNPRHKITKRGQNVTFRCDPISEHNRLYWYRQTLGQGPEFLTYFQNEAQLEKSRLLSDRFSAERPKGSFSTLEIQRTEQGDSAMYLCASSASGQGIRYEKLFFGSGTQLSVL.

The chain recombines TRBV5-1 with TRBJ2-5; 11 positions match TRBD2. In germline, CDR1 is SGHRS, CDR2 YFSETQ. The CDR3 covers 16 residues. The trim removed 4 bases at V and 2 bases at J, leaving 7 bases unmatched. The CDR3 DNA sequence: TGCGCCAGCAGCCCGGGACTAGCGGAAGGACAAGAGACCCAGTACTTC. Protein sequence: CASSPGLAEGQETQYF.

A remark on this clonotype: A read error is possible here, since a much larger clone lies one base away. J is TRBJ2-1 and V is TRBV6-5; perhaps TRBD1 as D (5 bases). Germline loops: CDR1 MNHEY, CDR2 SVGAGI. The CDR3 has 16 residues. The DNA of the CDR3 is TGTGTCAGCAGTTACTCTATCTTCGGCAGGGCGAATGAGCAGTTCTTC. It yields the protein CVSSYSIFGRANEQFF.

This clonotype was seen more than once but under ten times. V is TRBV6-1 and J is TRBJ1-1, with 7 bases lining up with TRBD1. Germline lookup yields CDR1 MNHNS and CDR2 SASEGT. The V gene end was trimmed by 6 bases and the J gene end by 0 bases; junction bases not matched to a gene: 13. This CDR3 has 17 amino acids. The CDR3 protein is CASRPRGPEYMNTEAFF. In DNA, the CDR3 is TGTGCCAGCAGACCAAGGGGGCCAGAATATATGAACACTGAAGCTTTCTTT.

The rearrangement joins TRBV27 to TRBJ2-7; 9 bases agree with TRBD2. Germline-derived CDR1 and CDR2 are MNHEY and SMNVEV (reference sequence). Trimming took 6 bases from V and 7 from J; bases not matched to a gene: 16. This CDR3 contains 16 residues. CDR3 DNA sequence: TGTGCCAGCAGCTCGGGACTAGCCGGACGTAGGGGGGAGCAGTACTTC. This codes for CASSSGLAGRRGEQYF.

This clonotype was seen a handful of times. This rearrangement joins TRBV7-2 to TRBJ1-2, with D unclear. Germline-derived CDR1 and CDR2 are SGHTA and FQGNSA. Deletions cut 2 bases from V and 5 bases from J, with 18 bases between. The CDR3 length is 16 residues. CDR3 DNA: TGTGCCAGCAGCTTAAGGGTGGAGACCTATGGATATGGCTACACCTTC. This sequence encodes CASSLRVETYGYGYTF.

This clonotype occurred a few times. J is TRBJ2-1 and V is TRBV7-9; a possible D gene is TRBD2 (6 bases). The V end was cut by 8 bases, the J end by 0 bases, with 14 bases between. CDR3 length: 15 residues. CDR1 is SEHNR, CDR2 FQNEAQ, per germline (reference sequence). The CDR3, as DNA: TGTGCCAGCGTAAGCCGGGGGAGCTCCTACAATGAGCAGTTCTTC. The encoded protein is CASVSRGSSYNEQFF. The full variable domain, completed using reference TRBV7-9 and TRBJ2-1, is DTGVSQNPRHKITKRGQNVTFRCDPISEHNRLYWYRQTLGQGPEFLTYFQNEAQLEKSRLLSDRFSAERPKGSFSTLEIQRTEQGDSAMYLCASVSRGSSYNEQFFGPGTRLTVL.

In its sample, this clonotype was seen a few times. At one end the junction does not follow the germline gene, possibly because of a read error. This CDR3 reads CASNLSDRPYEQYF. The CDR3 nucleotides read TGTGCCAGCAACTTATCGGACAGGCCCTACGAGCAGTACTTC. The V and J genes are TRBV7-9 and TRBJ2-7, with 7 bases fitting TRBD1. The CDR3 length is 14 residues. The germline V gene has CDR1 SEHNR and CDR2 FQNEAQ (reference sequence).

This chain connects TRBV7-9 to TRBJ1-2; the D is unclear. In germline, CDR1 is SEHNR, CDR2 FQNEAQ (reference sequence). V lost 5 bases to trimming and J lost 9 bases, with 19 bases between them. The CDR3 runs to 14 residues. The CDR3 DNA sequence: TGTGCCAGCAGCCACATAGCTTACTTAAAGAGCTACACCTTC. It yields the protein CASSHIAYLKSYTF.

This clonotype was counted between two and nine times. V usage is TRBV7-6 and J usage is TRBJ2-1, with no clear D. Between the trimmed V and J ends, which lost 1 base and 5 bases, there was a span of 9 bases. The germline gives CDR1 SGHVS, CDR2 FNYEAQ. The CDR3 spans 14 residues. The CDR3: CASSLDPFNNEQFF. Here the CDR3 DNA reads TGTGCCAGCAGCTTAGATCCTTTCAACAATGAGCAGTTCTTC.

This clonotype has a handful of counts. The chain has TRBV7-6 and TRBJ1-1; D is unclear. Germline V gene sequence: CDR1 SGHVS, CDR2 FNYEAQ. V lost 5 bases and J lost 1, with 8 bases in between. The CDR3 loop spans 13 amino acids. The CDR3 DNA sequence: TGTGCCAGCAGCAAACGGGGGAACACTGAAGCTTTCTTT. This codes for CASSKRGNTEAFF.

This clonotype was detected a few times. The chain joins TRBV7-9 to TRBJ1-4, with D maybe TRBD1 (5 bases). The V gene's germline CDR1 is SEHNR and CDR2 FQNEAQ (reference sequence). The CDR3 is 16 amino acids. V was trimmed by 5 bases and J by 6 bases, leaving 19 bases between them. The CDR3 DNA sequence: TGTGCCAGCAGCCCGCGACAGCGTGGGGAGGATGAAAAACTGTTTTTT. Its protein product is CASSPRQRGEDEKLFF.

This clonotype appeared a few times. The chain uses TRBV6-4 and TRBJ2-3; TRBD2 matches 12 bases. Trimming removed 4 bases from V and 6 bases from J; junction bases left unmatched: 2. The CDR3 has 14 amino acids. The germline gives CDR1 MRHNA, CDR2 SNTAGT. Here the CDR3 DNA reads TGTGCCAGCAGTGGGACTAGCGGGGCGGATACGCAGTATTTT. The encoded protein is CASSGTSGADTQYF.

This clonotype was detected a few times. The gene calls are TRBV27 and TRBJ1-6; no reliable D call. Germline CDR1 MNHEY, CDR2 SMNVEV (reference sequence). CDR3 size: 16 residues. With 6 bases removed from V and 4 bases from J, the gap between germline ends came to 16 bases. The CDR3 loop reads CASRDGVDLYNSPLHF. In DNA, the CDR3 is TGTGCCAGCAGAGACGGCGTCGACCTTTATAATTCACCCCTCCACTTT.

V is TRBV12-3 or TRBV12-4 and J is TRBJ1-2; 9 positions agree with TRBD1. The V segment lost 5 bases and the J segment 5 bases; nucleotides outside the gene matches: 9. The CDR3 is made up of 15 amino acids. CDR3 sequence: CASSLGTGPLYGYTF. The CDR3, as DNA: TGTGCCAGCAGTCTCGGGACAGGGCCGTTGTATGGCTACACCTTC.

V and J are TRBV19 and TRBJ1-5; weak D call: TRBD1 (6 bases). The V gene lost 5 bases and the J gene lost 2 bases, with 22 bases spanning the gap. Germline V gives CDR1 LNHDA, CDR2 SQIVND (reference sequence). This CDR3 is built from 18 residues. The CDR3 DNA follows: TGTGCCAGTAGTCAAGGACAGCGGGACGGGTTCGGCAATCAGCCCCAGCATTTT. It codes for CASSQGQRDGFGNQPQHF. The whole variable domain, remainder taken from reference TRBV19 and TRBJ1-5, is DGGITQSPKYLFRKEGQNVTLSCEQNLNHDAMYWYRQDPGQGLRLIYYSQIVNDFQKGDIAEGYSVSREKKESFPLTVTSAQKNPTAFYLCASSQGQRDGFGNQPQHFGDGTRLSIL.